This T cell receptor beta chain was profiled in a study of T cell repertoires in cytomegalovirus infection. This clonotype has only a few counts. Antigen specificity is unknown. TCRdb re-called the reads through MiXCR, storing one row per CDR3 protein. The sample consists of about 770,000 distinct CDR3 sequences, 25% to 35% of them appearing once. The V gene lost 3 bases and the J gene lost 1 base, with 9 bases spanning the gap. The CDR3 extends over 14 amino acids. The V gene's germline CDR1 is SGDLS and CDR2 YYNGEE. This specimen consisted of cultured CD8+ T cells from PBMCs, obtained from culture after CMV antigen stimulation. The source is a human donor in good health (CMV status not recorded). Some clones in this sample may be carry-over from other donors' samples. V is TRBV9 and J is TRBJ2-3; tentatively, D is TRBD1 (6 bases). CDR3 sequence: CASSAGQRTDTQYF. The CDR3 nucleotides are TGTGCCAGCAGCGCCGGACAGCGCACAGATACGCAGTATTTT.